Described below is a single TCR beta chain sequence and its context. The data derive from a study of shared clonotypes between healthy human individuals. Germline lookup yields CDR1 LNHDA and CDR2 SQIVND (reference sequence). Between the trimmed V and J ends, which lost 1 base and 0 bases, there was a span of 13 bases. The CDR3 is 17 amino acids. The data were produced by immunoSEQ multiplex PCR, yet TCRdb's version contains in-frame clones alone and is incomplete. The data show some 2,500,000 clones, with 80% to 95% seen just once and 0.36% held by the top ten. The origin of this receptor is a man aged 18-30 years in good health. Some clones in this sample may be carry-over from other donors' samples. The chain links TRBV19 to TRBJ1-3; tentatively, D is TRBD1 (6 bases). The sample was naive CD4+ T cells from PBMCs. Subset reported: CD45RA+ positively selected. The CDR3 bases are TGTGCCAGTAGTATAGCTGGACAGCGATTCTCTGGAAACACCATATATTTT. It yields the protein CASSIAGQRFSGNTIYF.